The rows below give T cell receptor beta chains drawn from one sample of a study of blood T cell repertoires in COVID-19. This table comes from immunoSEQ multiplex PCR, and its TCRdb copy is limited to in-frame clones, with some not included. The sample consists of fewer than 400,000 clones, 85% of them appearing once. The sample taken for sequencing was peripheral blood. The receptors here all came from a woman aged 18-30 years with acute or convalescent COVID-19. Each CDR3 is given with its conserved first and last residue. A D gene is named only where the DNA matches it firmly. A clone size is listed for some rows: how often the clone was seen (once, few, many), or a class if it is expanded.

clone size,V gene,D gene,CDR3 protein
-,TRBV3-1/TRBV3-2,-,CASSHAVYQSEETQYF
-,TRBV5-1,TRBD2,CASSISGRDTDTQYF
-,TRBV9,-,CASSSGGTDTQYF
-,TRBV19,TRBD1,CASSIQDRGDEQYF
-,TRBV7-9,TRBD1,CASSLGQGVGFGNEQFF
-,TRBV3-1/TRBV3-2,-,CASSLSGDMNTEAFF
-,TRBV7-2,-,CASSLGLFSTTTNEKLFF
-,TRBV20-1,-,CSASPESDQPQHF
-,TRBV12-3/TRBV12-4,-,CASSLFFHTQYF
-,TRBV27,-,CASRQGVGYTF
few,TRBV14,TRBD2,CASSRGTSGVYEQFF
-,TRBV7-8,-,CASSLVERNQPQHF
-,TRBV3-1/TRBV3-2,-,CASSQDMGAGRETQYF
once,TRBV6-1,TRBD1,CATTLSTGVGYEQYF
-,TRBV4-1,TRBD1,CASSQEGQAANSPLHF
-,TRBV29-1,-,CSVEVGQVYEQYF
-,TRBV14,-,CASSQGQRGATLHF
-,TRBV2,-,CASSAFGTSSYNSPLHF
-,TRBV7-6,TRBD1,CASSLEAGQATYEQYF
-,TRBV19,-,CASSILGSETQYF
-,TRBV9,-,CASSVGPPLLDSPLHF
-,TRBV7-9,TRBD1,CASSSTGQGWDSPLHF
-,TRBV11-2,-,CASSYTGVLNAEAFF
-,TRBV4-1,-,CASSQGLLHYGYTF
-,TRBV6-5,-,CASTLVRGNQPQHF
-,TRBV14,-,CASSQDLRPNYGYTF
-,TRBV19,TRBD1,CATRDRGISTNEKLFF
-,TRBV19,TRBD1,CASSVTDRGGYGYTF
-,TRBV9,TRBD1,CASSLGTGEVSNQPQHF
-,TRBV7-3,-,CASSLTPPGTQYF
-,TRBV28,TRBD2,CASSFPRLAGDEQYF
-,TRBV5-4,TRBD2,CASSLPHSGGDEQYF
-,TRBV7-3,-,CASSLKRETIIFF
few,TRBV27,-,CASSLEGLGGYTF
-,TRBV10-3,-,CAISLDGGSSYEQYF
-,TRBV5-1,TRBD1,CASTMDRGDYGYTF
-,TRBV6-6,-,CASSLRVRNTEAFF
-,TRBV28,TRBD1,CASTDRGVNYGYTF
-,TRBV11-3,TRBD1,CASSKTGAKPQHF
-,TRBV6-6,-,CASSFARDTEAFF
-,TRBV5-8,-,CASSLAYRGMDIQYF
-,TRBV30,-,CAWEGPRGGGTEAFF
-,TRBV5-8,-,CASSYNAEGGGNSPLHF
-,TRBV5-4,TRBD1,CASSSYGTGGYEQYF
-,TRBV24-1,-,CATSDHGSSGNTIYF
few,TRBV19,TRBD1,CASSPTSQTGYNEKLFF
-,TRBV19,-,CASRPGSGGNEKLFF
-,TRBV2,TRBD1,CASSDATGGTEAFF
-,TRBV27,TRBD2,CASSLQGVGTSGITGELFF
-,TRBV27,-,CASSRFRGYEQYF
-,TRBV11-2,TRBD1,CASKSVVGQGASTGELFF
-,TRBV5-1,TRBD2,CASSLAGGYTDTQYF
-,TRBV25-1,-,CASSVQGYTGELFF
-,TRBV5-4,-,CASSQGGNQPQHF
-,TRBV6-6,-,CASSYSTRDDNEQFF
once,TRBV5-8,TRBD1,CASSIDRGGTEAFF
-,TRBV6-6,TRBD2,CASSYSLAGGGKTQYF
few,TRBV27,-,CASSWAGGFGYTF
few,TRBV7-6,TRBD1,CASSSQGGGTGELFF